The 10 T cell receptor beta chains below were found in one sample sequenced in a study of vaccination effects on CD4 cells after COVID-19 (dated by TCRdb to 2021 to 2024). The protocol used for the library was the immunoSEQ multiplex PCR assay. Drawn from immuneACCESS, this table holds only the in-frame rearrangements with V and J called that TCRdb kept. Clones are partly lost; checked studies trace under half to an unresolved V gene and leave the rest unexplained. Here the sample has 32,000 or so clones; roughly 65% occur a single time. The ten biggest clones cover 4% to 4.5% of the sample. After less than eleven days of culture, CD4+ T cells were isolated with the EasySep CD4+ T cell isolation kit. For these receptors, no antigen is known. The sample in question was CD4+ T cells from PBMCs cultured without peptide, obtained before COVID-19 vaccination. The receptors were sampled from a human donor who received a COVID-19 vaccine.

The chain recombines TRBV19 with TRBJ1-5, with D hard to call. There are 18 residues in the CDR3. V lost 0 bases and J 0 bases, leaving 15 bases between the germline ends. CDR1 LNHDA and CDR2 SQIVND come from the germline V gene (reference sequence). CDR3 sequence: CASSIEVGGDYSNQPQHF. CDR3 DNA sequence: TGTGCCAGTAGTATAGAGGTCGGCGGGGATTATAGCAATCAGCCCCAGCATTTT. Full variable domain (outside the CDR3, taken from reference TRBV19 and TRBJ1-5): DGGITQSPKYLFRKEGQNVTLSCEQNLNHDAMYWYRQDPGQGLRLIYYSQIVNDFQKGDIAEGYSVSREKKESFPLTVTSAQKNPTAFYLCASSIEVGGDYSNQPQHFGDGTRLSIL.

In this sample, this clone turned up once. The chain uses TRBV4-1 and TRBJ1-4; D is undetermined. V was shortened by 0 bases and J by 7 bases, with 9 bases between the two germline ends. This CDR3 is 14 amino acids long. Germline V gene data show CDR1 as MGHRA and CDR2 as YSYEKL. This CDR3 reads CASSQDGRREKLFF. The CDR3 DNA is TGCGCCAGCAGCCAAGACGGGCGGCGTGAAAAACTGTTTTTT.

The rearrangement uses TRBV29-1 and TRBJ1-3; 7 bases map to TRBD1. This CDR3 has 15 amino acids. Germline V lookup: CDR1 SQVTM, CDR2 ANQGSEA. The ends lost 3 bases at V and 2 bases at J; junction bases unmatched: 7. CDR3 sequence reads: CSVEVTGRAGNTIYF. Written as DNA, the CDR3 is TGCAGCGTTGAGGTGACAGGGCGAGCTGGAAACACCATATATTTT.

The J gene is TRBJ2-5, the V gene TRBV4-1, with a tentative D call TRBD2 (5 bases). The germline V gene has CDR1 MGHRA and CDR2 YSYEKL. The V and J ends lost 4 bases and 2 bases respectively, with 11 bases between them. CDR3 size: 14 residues. The CDR3 reads CASSPLGSQETQYF. DNA for the CDR3: TGCGCCAGCAGCCCACTAGGCTCTCAAGAGACCCAGTACTTC.

CDR3 in amino acids: CATSDSTKTDTQYF. The CDR3 DNA follows: TGTGCCACCAGTGATTCGACTAAAACAGATACGCAGTATTTT. This chain connects TRBV24-1 to TRBJ2-3; D might be TRBD2 (5 bases). Trimming took off 2 bases at V and 3 bases at J, with 8 bases between the two ends. The CDR3 spans 14 residues. CDR1 is KGHDR and CDR2 is SFDVKD in the germline V gene.

The sample holds one count of this clone. This rearrangement joins TRBV6-5 to TRBJ2-5; D not resolved. The CDR3 is 11 residues long. CDR1 is MNHEY, CDR2 SVGAGI, per germline. The V gene lost 6 bases and the J gene lost 10 bases, with 12 bases spanning the gap. As DNA, the CDR3 is TGTGCCAGCAGCACTCCTCGCGGCCAGTACTTC. This codes for CASSTPRGQYF.

CDR3 nucleotides: TGTGCCAGCAGCCCGACCGGGCCATATGGCTACACCTTC. Translating it yields CASSPTGPYGYTF. This chain joins TRBV11-2 and TRBJ1-2, with D unresolved. CDR3 length: 13 amino acids. V gave up 5 bases and J gave up 5 bases, with 12 bases separating them. CDR1 is SGHAT and CDR2 is FQNNGV in the germline V gene.

J is TRBJ2-3 and V is TRBV5-1; D remains unclear. The CDR3 consists of 14 residues. Germline-derived CDR1 and CDR2 are SGHRS and YFSETQ. V shed 4 bases and J shed 2 bases, with 11 bases lying between them. CDR3 bases: TGCGCCAGCAGCCCTGGTACAGACACAGATACGCAGTATTTT. Encoded protein: CASSPGTDTDTQYF.

The chain joins TRBV10-3 to TRBJ2-1, with 7 bases matching TRBD2. Germline V gene lookup returns CDR1 ENHRY and CDR2 SYGVKD. V shed 6 bases, J shed 7 bases, and the junction held 9 bases outside the gene matches. The CDR3 consists of 14 residues. CDR3 DNA sequence: TGTGCCATCAGAGAATCGACGGGGGGTAATGAGCAGTTCTTC. Translating gives CAIRESTGGNEQFF.

The chain uses TRBV6-5 and TRBJ1-2, with D hard to call. Trimming took off 6 bases at V and 2 bases at J, with 13 bases between the two ends. CDR1 and CDR2 from the germline V gene are MNHEY and SVGAGI. The CDR3 contains 14 residues. This chain's CDR3 is CASRTPGSNYGYTF. DNA of the CDR3: TGTGCCAGCAGGACCCCGGGATCCAACTATGGCTACACCTTC.